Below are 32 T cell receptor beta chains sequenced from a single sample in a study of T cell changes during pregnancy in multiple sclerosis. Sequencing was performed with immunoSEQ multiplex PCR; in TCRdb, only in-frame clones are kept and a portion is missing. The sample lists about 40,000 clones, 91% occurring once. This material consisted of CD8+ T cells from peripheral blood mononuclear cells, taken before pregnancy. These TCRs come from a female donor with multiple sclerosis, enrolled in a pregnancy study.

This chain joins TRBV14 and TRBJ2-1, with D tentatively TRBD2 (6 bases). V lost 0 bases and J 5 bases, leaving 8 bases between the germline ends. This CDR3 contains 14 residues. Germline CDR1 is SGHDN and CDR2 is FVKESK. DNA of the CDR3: TGTGCCAGCAGCCAAGAGTGGGGGGACAATGAGCAGTTCTTC. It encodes CASSQEWGDNEQFF.

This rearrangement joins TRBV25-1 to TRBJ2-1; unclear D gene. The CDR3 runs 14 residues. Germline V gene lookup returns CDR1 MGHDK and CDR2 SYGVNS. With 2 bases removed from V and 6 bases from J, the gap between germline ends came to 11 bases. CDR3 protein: CASSEQASLNEQFF. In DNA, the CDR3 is TGTGCCAGCAGTGAACAGGCCAGCCTCAATGAGCAGTTCTTC.

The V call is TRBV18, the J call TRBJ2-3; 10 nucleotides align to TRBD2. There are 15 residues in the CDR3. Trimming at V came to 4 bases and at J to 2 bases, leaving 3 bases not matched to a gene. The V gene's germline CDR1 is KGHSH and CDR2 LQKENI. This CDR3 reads CASSLLAGDTDTQYF. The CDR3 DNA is TGTGCCAGCTCACTCCTAGCGGGAGACACAGATACGCAGTATTTT.

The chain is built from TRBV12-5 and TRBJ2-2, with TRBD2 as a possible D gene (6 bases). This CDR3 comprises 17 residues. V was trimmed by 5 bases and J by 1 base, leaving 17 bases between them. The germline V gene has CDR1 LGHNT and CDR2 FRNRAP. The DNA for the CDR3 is TGTGCTAGTGGTGACTCTCCCGGGACTGAGAACACCGGGGAGCTGTTTTTT. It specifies CASGDSPGTENTGELFF. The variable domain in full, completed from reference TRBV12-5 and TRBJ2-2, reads DARVTQTPRHKVTEMGQEVTMRCQPILGHNTVFWYRQTMMQGLELLAYFRNRAPLDDSGMPKDRFSAEMPDATLATLKIQPSEPRDSAVYFCASGDSPGTENTGELFFGEGSRLTVL.

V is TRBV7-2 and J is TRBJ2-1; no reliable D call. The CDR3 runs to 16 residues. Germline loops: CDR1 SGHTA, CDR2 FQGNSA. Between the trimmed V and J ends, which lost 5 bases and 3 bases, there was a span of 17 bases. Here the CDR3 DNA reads TGTGCCAGCAGCCGACCTACGGAGCCCTTCTACAATGAGCAGTTCTTC. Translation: CASSRPTEPFYNEQFF.

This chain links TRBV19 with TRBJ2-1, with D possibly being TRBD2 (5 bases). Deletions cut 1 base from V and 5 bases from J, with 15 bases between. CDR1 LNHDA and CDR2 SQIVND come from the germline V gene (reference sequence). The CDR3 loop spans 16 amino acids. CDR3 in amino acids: CASSIAGVRGNNEQFF. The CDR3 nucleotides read TGTGCCAGTAGTATAGCTGGTGTCCGGGGAAACAATGAGCAGTTCTTC.

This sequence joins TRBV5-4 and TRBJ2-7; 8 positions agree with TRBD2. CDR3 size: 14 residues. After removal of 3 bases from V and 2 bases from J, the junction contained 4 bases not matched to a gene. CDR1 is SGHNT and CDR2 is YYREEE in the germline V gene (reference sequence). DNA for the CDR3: TGTGCCAGCAGCTCTGGACTAGCCCCCTACGAGCAGTACTTC. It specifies CASSSGLAPYEQYF.

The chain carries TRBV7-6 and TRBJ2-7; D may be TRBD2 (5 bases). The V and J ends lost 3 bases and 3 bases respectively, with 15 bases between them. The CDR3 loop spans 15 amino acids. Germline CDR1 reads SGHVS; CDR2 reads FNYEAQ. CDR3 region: CASSFGWEKNYEQYF. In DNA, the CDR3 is TGTGCCAGCAGCTTTGGGTGGGAGAAAAACTACGAGCAGTACTTC.

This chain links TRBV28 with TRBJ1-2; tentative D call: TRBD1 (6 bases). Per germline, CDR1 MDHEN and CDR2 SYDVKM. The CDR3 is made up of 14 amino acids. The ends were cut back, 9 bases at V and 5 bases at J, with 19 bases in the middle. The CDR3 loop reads CASSPPQGKYGYTF. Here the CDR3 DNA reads TGTGCCAGTTCTCCGCCACAGGGAAAATATGGCTACACCTTC.

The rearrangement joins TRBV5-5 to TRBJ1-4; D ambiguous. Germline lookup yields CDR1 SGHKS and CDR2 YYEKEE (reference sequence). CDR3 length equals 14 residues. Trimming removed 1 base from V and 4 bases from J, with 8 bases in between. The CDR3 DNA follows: TGTGCCAGCAGCTTGTCTCTGTTTAATGAAAAACTGTTTTTT. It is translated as CASSLSLFNEKLFF.

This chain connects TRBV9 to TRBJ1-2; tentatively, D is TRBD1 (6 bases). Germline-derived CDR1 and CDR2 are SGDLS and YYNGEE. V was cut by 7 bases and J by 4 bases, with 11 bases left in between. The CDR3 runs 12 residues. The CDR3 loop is CASGGQTYGYTF. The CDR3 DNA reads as TGTGCCAGCGGAGGACAGACCTATGGCTACACCTTC.

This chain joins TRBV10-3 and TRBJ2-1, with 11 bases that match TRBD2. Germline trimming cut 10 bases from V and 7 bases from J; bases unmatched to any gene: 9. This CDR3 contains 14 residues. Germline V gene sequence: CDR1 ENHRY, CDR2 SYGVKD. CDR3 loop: CATKASGRLNEQFF. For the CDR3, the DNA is TGTGCCACCAAGGCTAGCGGGAGGTTAAATGAGCAGTTCTTC.

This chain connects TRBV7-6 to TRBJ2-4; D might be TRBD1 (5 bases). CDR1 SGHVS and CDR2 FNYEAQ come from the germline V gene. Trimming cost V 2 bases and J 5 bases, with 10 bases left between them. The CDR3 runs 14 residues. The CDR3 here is CASSLQEGENIQYF. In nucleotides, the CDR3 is TGTGCCAGCAGCTTACAGGAAGGGGAAAACATTCAGTACTTC.

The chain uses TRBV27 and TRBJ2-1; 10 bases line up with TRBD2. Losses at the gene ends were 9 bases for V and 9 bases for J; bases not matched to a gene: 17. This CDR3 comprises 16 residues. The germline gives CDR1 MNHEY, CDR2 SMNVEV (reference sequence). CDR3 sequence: CARPWPAGGPIPEQFF. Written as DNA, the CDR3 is TGTGCCAGACCCTGGCCAGCGGGAGGGCCTATACCTGAGCAGTTCTTC.

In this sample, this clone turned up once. This CDR3 reads CASSQRTGAVDTQYF. In DNA form, the CDR3 reads TGCGCCAGCAGCCAAAGGACAGGGGCGGTAGATACGCAGTATTTT. The V gene is TRBV4-1, the J gene TRBJ2-3; 9 bases are shared with TRBD1. V shed 2 bases and J 5 bases; nucleotides not matched to a gene: 5. CDR1 is MGHRA and CDR2 is YSYEKL in the germline V gene. The length of the CDR3 is 15 residues.

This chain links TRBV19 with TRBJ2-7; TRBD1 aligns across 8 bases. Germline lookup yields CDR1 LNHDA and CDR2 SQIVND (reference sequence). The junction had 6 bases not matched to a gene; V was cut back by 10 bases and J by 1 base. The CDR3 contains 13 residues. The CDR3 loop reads CATGQGDSYEQYF. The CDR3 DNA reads TGTGCCACTGGACAGGGCGATTCCTACGAGCAGTACTTC.

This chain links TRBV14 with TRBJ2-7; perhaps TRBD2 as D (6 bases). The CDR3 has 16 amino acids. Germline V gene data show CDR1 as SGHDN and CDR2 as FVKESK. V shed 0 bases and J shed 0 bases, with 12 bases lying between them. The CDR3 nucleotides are TGTGCCAGCAGCCAAGAAGCGGGTCTATACTCCTACGAGCAGTACTTC. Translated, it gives CASSQEAGLYSYEQYF. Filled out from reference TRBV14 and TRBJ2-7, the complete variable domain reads EAGVTQFPSHSVIEKGQTVTLRCDPISGHDNLYWYRRVMGKEIKFLLHFVKESKQDESGMPNNRFLAERTGGTYSTLKVQPAELEDSGVYFCASSQEAGLYSYEQYFGPGTRLTVT.

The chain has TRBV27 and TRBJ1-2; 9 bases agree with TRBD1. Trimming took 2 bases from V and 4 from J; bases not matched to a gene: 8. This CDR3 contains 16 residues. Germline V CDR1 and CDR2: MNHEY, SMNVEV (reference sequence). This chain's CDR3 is CASSLTSGTGLYGYTF. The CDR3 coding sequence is TGTGCCAGCAGTTTAACCTCCGGGACAGGGCTCTATGGCTACACCTTC.

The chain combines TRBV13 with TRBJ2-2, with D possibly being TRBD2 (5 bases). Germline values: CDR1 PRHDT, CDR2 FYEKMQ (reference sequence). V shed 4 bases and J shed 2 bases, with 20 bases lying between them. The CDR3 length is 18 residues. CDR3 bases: TGTGCCAGCAGCTCCCTAAATCTAGCAGCTATTAACACCGGGGAGCTGTTTTTT. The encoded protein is CASSSLNLAAINTGELFF.

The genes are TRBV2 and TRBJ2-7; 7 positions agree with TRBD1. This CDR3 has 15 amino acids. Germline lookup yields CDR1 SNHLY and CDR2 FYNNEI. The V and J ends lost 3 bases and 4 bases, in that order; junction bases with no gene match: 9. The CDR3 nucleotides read TGTGCCAGCAGTGACCTAAGACAGGGTCTGTACGAGCAGTACTTC. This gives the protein CASSDLRQGLYEQYF.

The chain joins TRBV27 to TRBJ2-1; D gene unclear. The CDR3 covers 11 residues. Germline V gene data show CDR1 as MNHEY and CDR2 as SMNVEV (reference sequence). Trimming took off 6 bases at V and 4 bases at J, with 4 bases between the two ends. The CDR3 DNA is TGTGCCAGCAGACATTACAATGAGCAGTTCTTC. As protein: CASRHYNEQFF.

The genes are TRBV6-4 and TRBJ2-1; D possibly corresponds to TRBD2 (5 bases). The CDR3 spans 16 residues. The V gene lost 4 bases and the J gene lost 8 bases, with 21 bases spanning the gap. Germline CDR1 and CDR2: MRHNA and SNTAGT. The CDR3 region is CASSADSVNMGHEQFF. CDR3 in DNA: TGTGCCAGCAGTGCCGATAGCGTAAACATGGGCCATGAGCAGTTCTTC.

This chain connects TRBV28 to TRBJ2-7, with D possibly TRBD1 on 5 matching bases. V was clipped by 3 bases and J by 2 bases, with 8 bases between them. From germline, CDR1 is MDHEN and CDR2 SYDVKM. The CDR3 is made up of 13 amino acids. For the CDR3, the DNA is TGTGCCAGCAGTTTGGACACCGCCTACGAGCAGTACTTC. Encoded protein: CASSLDTAYEQYF.

CDR3 loop: CASSPRDGGTSGIETQYF. The CDR3 bases are TGTGCCAGCTCACCCCGGGACGGTGGGACTAGCGGGATCGAGACCCAGTACTTC. V usage is TRBV18 and J usage is TRBJ2-5, with TRBD2 identical over 13 bases. CDR3 length: 18 residues. Germline-derived CDR1 and CDR2 are KGHSH and LQKENI. Trimming removed 3 bases from V and 5 bases from J; junction bases left unmatched: 12.

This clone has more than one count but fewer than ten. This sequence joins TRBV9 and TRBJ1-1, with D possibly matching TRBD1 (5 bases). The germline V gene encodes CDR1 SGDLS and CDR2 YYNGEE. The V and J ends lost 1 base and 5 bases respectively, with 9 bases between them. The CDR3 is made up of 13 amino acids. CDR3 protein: CASSVIRDTEAFF. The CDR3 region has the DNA TGTGCCAGCAGCGTAATCAGGGATACTGAAGCTTTCTTT.

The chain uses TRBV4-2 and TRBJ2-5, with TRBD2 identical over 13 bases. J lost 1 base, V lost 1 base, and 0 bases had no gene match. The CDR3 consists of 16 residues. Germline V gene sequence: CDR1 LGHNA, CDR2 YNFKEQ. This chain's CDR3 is CASSQGTSGSQETQYF. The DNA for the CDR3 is TGTGCCAGCAGCCAAGGGACTAGCGGGAGCCAAGAGACCCAGTACTTC.

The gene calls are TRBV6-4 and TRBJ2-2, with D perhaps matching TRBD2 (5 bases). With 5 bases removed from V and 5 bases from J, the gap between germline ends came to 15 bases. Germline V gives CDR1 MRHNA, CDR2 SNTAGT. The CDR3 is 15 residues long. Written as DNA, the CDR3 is TGTGCCAGCAGTCCCTACGGGGAAGGGACCGGGGAGCTGTTTTTT. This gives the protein CASSPYGEGTGELFF.

CDR3 DNA sequence: TGTGCCAGTAGTGCACTAGGAACTTTCAATGAGCAGTTCTTC. Translation gives CASSALGTFNEQFF. J is TRBJ2-1 and V is TRBV19; D is possibly TRBD2 (5 bases). V was shortened by 5 bases and J by 6 bases, with 14 bases between the two germline ends. Germline CDR1 reads LNHDA; CDR2 reads SQIVND (reference sequence). CDR3 size: 14 residues. Full variable domain (missing parts from reference TRBV19 and TRBJ2-1): DGGITQSPKYLFRKEGQNVTLSCEQNLNHDAMYWYRQDPGQGLRLIYYSQIVNDFQKGDIAEGYSVSREKKESFPLTVTSAQKNPTAFYLCASSALGTFNEQFFGPGTRLTVL.

CDR3 nucleotides: TGTGCCAGAGCTCCAGGGACTAGCGGGAGTGGCTCCTACAATGAGCAGTTCTTC. Encoded protein: CARAPGTSGSGSYNEQFF. The V gene is TRBV2, the J gene TRBJ2-1; 14 positions match TRBD2. The CDR3 has 18 residues. The J segment lost 0 bases and the V segment lost 9 bases, leaving 10 bases of the junction unmatched. Germline loops: CDR1 SNHLY, CDR2 FYNNEI.

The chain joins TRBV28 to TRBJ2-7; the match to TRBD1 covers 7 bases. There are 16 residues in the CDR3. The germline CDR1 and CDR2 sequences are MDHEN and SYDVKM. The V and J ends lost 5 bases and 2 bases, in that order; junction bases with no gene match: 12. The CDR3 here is CASSHATGQITYEQYF. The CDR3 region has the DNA TGTGCCAGCAGTCACGCGACAGGGCAAATTACCTACGAGCAGTACTTC.

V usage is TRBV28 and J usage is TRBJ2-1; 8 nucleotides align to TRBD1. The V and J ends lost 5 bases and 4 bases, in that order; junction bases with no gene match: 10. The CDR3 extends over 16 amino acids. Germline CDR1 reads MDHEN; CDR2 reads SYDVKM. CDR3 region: CASSPTDRGAYNEQFF. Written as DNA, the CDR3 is TGTGCCAGCAGTCCCACCGACAGGGGTGCATACAATGAGCAGTTCTTC.

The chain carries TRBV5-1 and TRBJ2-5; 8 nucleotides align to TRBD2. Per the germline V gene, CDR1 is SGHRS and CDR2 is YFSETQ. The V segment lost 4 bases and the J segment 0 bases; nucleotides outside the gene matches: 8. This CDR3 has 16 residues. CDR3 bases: TGCGCCAGCAGCCTACCTCCAGCGGGAGACCAAGAGACCCAGTACTTC. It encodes CASSLPPAGDQETQYF.